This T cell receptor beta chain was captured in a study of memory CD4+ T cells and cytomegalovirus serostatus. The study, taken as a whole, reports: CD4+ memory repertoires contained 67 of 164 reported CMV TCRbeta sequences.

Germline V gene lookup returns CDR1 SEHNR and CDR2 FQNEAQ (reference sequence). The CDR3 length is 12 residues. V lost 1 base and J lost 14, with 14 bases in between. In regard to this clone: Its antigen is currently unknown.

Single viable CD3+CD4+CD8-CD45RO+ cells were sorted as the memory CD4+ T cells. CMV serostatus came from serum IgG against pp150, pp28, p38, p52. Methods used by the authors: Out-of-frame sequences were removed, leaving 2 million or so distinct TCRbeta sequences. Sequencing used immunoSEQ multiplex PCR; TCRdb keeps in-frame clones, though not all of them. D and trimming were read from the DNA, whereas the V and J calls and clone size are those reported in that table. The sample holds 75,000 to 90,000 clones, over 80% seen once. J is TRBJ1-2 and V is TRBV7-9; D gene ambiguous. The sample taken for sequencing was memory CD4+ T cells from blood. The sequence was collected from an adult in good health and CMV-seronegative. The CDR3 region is CASSLDMGVVTF. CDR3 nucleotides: TGTGCCAGCAGCTTAGATATGGGAGTTGTAACCTTC.